The rows below give T cell receptor beta chains drawn from one sample of a study. Via MiXCR, TCRdb re-called the multiplex PCR reads, giving one row per CDR3 protein. The sample yields around 230 distinct CDR3 sequences, roughly 8.1% seen once. Sequenced input: memory CD4+ T cells sorted from blood. Receptors were obtained from a female donor with breast cancer. Both conserved end residues are part of each CDR3. The D gene is left open where the match is weak. The size field is filled for only some rows; it gives once, few, many or a size class.

CDR3nt | CDR3aa | d_gene | j_gene | abundance | v_gene
TGTGCCAGCAGTGAGGACAGTGACTATGGCTACACCTTC | CASSEDSDYGYTF | - | TRBJ1-2 | - | TRBV12-3/TRBV12-4
TGTGCCAGCAGTTTCCCCTCTGGCTATGGCTACACCTTC | CASSFPSGYGYTF | - | TRBJ1-2 | large | TRBV12-3/TRBV12-4
TGTGCCAGCAGTCTCCGCAGGGGAGCTGGATATGGCTACACCTTC | CASSLRRGAGYGYTF | - | TRBJ1-2 | large | TRBV12-3/TRBV12-4
TGTGCCAGCAGTCGACAGGGTTACACCTTC | CASSRQGYTF | TRBD1 | TRBJ1-2 | - | TRBV12-3/TRBV12-4
TGTGCCAGCAGTTTGGACAGGGGAGGCTATGGCTACACCTTC | CASSLDRGGYGYTF | TRBD1 | TRBJ1-2 | medium-sized | TRBV12-3/TRBV12-4
TGTGCCAGCAGTACCGGACACAGTGGCTACACCTTC | CASSTGHSGYTF | - | TRBJ1-2 | - | TRBV12-3/TRBV12-4
TGTGCCAGCAGTTTGGCCGGGACAGGGTTTGGCTACACCTTC | CASSLAGTGFGYTF | TRBD1 | TRBJ1-2 | large | TRBV12-3/TRBV12-4
TGTGCCAGCAGTTTAGGGTCCGCCCGTCCCTATGGCTACACCTTC | CASSLGSARPYGYTF | - | TRBJ1-2 | large | TRBV12-3/TRBV12-4
TGTGCCAGCAGTGAGCGGTGGACGGGTGGCTACACCTTC | CASSERWTGGYTF | - | TRBJ1-2 | large | TRBV12-3/TRBV12-4
TGTGCCAGCAGCTCGACAGGGATCTCTTCTTCGTCGTTCTTC | CASSSTGISSSSFF | TRBD1 | TRBJ1-2 | large | TRBV12-3/TRBV12-4
TGTGCCAGCACCTTGGGACAGGGGACGACCTATGGCTACACCTTC | CASTLGQGTTYGYTF | TRBD1 | TRBJ1-2 | large | TRBV12-3/TRBV12-4